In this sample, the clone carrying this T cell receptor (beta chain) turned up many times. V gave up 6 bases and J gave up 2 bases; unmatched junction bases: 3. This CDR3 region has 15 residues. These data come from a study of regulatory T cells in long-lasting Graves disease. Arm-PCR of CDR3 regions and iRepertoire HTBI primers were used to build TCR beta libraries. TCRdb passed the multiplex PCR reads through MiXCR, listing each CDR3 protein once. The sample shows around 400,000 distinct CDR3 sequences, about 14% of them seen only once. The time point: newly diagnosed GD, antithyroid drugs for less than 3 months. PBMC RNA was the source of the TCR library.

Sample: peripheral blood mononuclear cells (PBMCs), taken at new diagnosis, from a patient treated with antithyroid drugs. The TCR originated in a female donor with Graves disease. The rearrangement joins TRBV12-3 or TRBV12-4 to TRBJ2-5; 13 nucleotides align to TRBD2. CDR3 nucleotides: TGTGCCAGCAGGGGGACTAGCGGGATGCAAGAGACCCAGTACTTC. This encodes CASRGTSGMQETQYF.